The T cell receptor beta chain under discussion was sequenced for a study of shared clonotypes between healthy human individuals. In the authors' workflow: Junction-only sequences without quality scores came from ImmunoSEQ, so filtering differed. The repertoire was sequenced with immunoSEQ multiplex PCR; TCRdb's copy has only in-frame clones and lacks some. D and trimming come from the DNA, and the V and J calls and clone size come from that table. The data contain approximately 2,000,000 clones, around 95% of them singletons. Germline-derived CDR1 and CDR2 are SGHKS and YYEKEE (reference sequence). V dropped 4 bases and J dropped 4; count of bases not matched to a gene: 11. This CDR3 has 16 residues. Naive CD8 cells comprised CD45RO-negative, CCR7-positively selected cells, excluding terminally differentiated effector memory CD45RA+ cells.

The chain employs TRBV5-5 and TRBJ2-7; 10 positions agree with TRBD2. The sequenced sample consisted of naive CD8+ T cells from PBMCs. This TCR was recovered from a man in his late teens or twenties in good health. Some clones in this sample may be carry-over from other donors' samples. Here the CDR3 DNA reads TGTGCCAGCAGCGAGGGGTGGACTAGCGGAGATTACGAGCAGTACTTC. Translation: CASSEGWTSGDYEQYF.